This is a list of T cell receptor beta chains from one sample in a study of control samples from healthy donors and cancer patients. This table comes from immunoSEQ multiplex PCR, and its TCRdb copy is limited to in-frame clones, with some not included. The sample lists some 250,000 clones, approximately 80% occurring once. The sample comprised PBMCs. Receptors originate from an older woman with lung cancer. The CDR3 runs from the conserved cysteine through the conserved F or W. A D gene is named only where the DNA matches it firmly. Size is stated for part of the rows, as once, few or many counts, or as a class when the clone is expanded.

D gene,J gene,clone size,V gene,CDR3 DNA,CDR3 protein
.,TRBJ1-2,.,TRBV7-8,TGTGCCAGCAGCTTAGCGCCCCCGACCTTCAGGGATTATGGCTACACCTTC,CASSLAPPTFRDYGYTF
TRBD1,TRBJ2-7,.,TRBV28,TGTGCCAGCAGTTTATTAGACAGGGGCCCGGGGTGGTACTTC,CASSLLDRGPGWYF
.,TRBJ2-1,.,TRBV7-2,TGTGCCAGCAGCTTAGTATTGGCGGGGGCCAACTACAATGAGCAGTTCTTC,CASSLVLAGANYNEQFF
.,TRBJ2-5,.,TRBV2,TGTGCCAGCAGTGAAGGAGGGCATAGGGAAGAGACCCAGTACTTC,CASSEGGHREETQYF
TRBD1,TRBJ1-2,once,TRBV19,TGTGCCAGTAGTCTAACGTGGACAGGGAGAAACTATGGCTACACCTTC,CASSLTWTGRNYGYTF
TRBD1,TRBJ2-5,few,TRBV24-1,TGTGCCACCAGTGATTTGGGCAGGGGGCAAGAGACCCAGTACTTC,CATSDLGRGQETQYF
TRBD1,TRBJ2-7,few,TRBV6-5,TGTGCCAGCAGTTACCAGGCCACAGGACAGGCCTACGAGCAGTACTTC,CASSYQATGQAYEQYF
TRBD1,TRBJ2-6,.,TRBV5-1,TGCGCCAGCAGCTTCTTACCGGGACAGGGGACCTCTGGGGCCAACGTCCTGACTTTC,CASSFLPGQGTSGANVLTF
.,TRBJ1-2,.,TRBV6-5,TGTGCCAGCAGGGTAGGGCCTAACTATGGCTACACCTTC,CASRVGPNYGYTF
.,TRBJ1-6,.,TRBV7-6,TGTGCCAGCAGCTTAGAGGGGGATCCGAATTCACCCCTCCACTTT,CASSLEGDPNSPLHF
.,TRBJ1-1,.,TRBV5-6,TGTGCCAGCAGCCGGGGGTACACTGAAGCTTTCTTT,CASSRGYTEAFF
.,TRBJ2-2,.,TRBV28,TGTGCCAGCAGTTTATCAGACACCGGGGAGCTGTTTTTT,CASSLSDTGELFF
.,TRBJ1-2,.,TRBV15,TGTGCCACCAGCAGAGATTGGAACAGGGACCGGAACTATGGCTACACCTTC,CATSRDWNRDRNYGYTF
.,TRBJ2-2,.,TRBV10-1,TGCGCCAGCAGTGAGTCCTACGGGGAGCTGTTTTTT,CASSESYGELFF
TRBD1,TRBJ1-1,.,TRBV18,TGTGCCAGCTCACCCGCCAGGACAGGGGAAACTGAAGCTTTCTTT,CASSPARTGETEAFF
TRBD1,TRBJ1-1,.,TRBV3-1/TRBV3-2,TGTGCCAGCAGCCGATTCCCAGGGGGCGCGAACACTGAAGCTTTCTTT,CASSRFPGGANTEAFF
TRBD1,TRBJ2-7,.,TRBV7-6,TGTGCCAGCAGCTTAGAGGGACAGGGGGCCGCCTACGAGCAGTACTTC,CASSLEGQGAAYEQYF
.,TRBJ1-1,.,TRBV19,TGTGCCAGTAGTATTGACAGGAACACTGAAGCTTTCTTT,CASSIDRNTEAFF
.,TRBJ2-6,.,TRBV19,TGTGCCAGTAAAAACAGCTTAATCTCTGGGGCCAACGTCCTGACTTTC,CASKNSLISGANVLTF
.,TRBJ1-2,.,TRBV3-1/TRBV3-2,TGTGCCAGCAGCCAAGAGGGGAGCTATGGCTACACCTTC,CASSQEGSYGYTF
TRBD1,TRBJ2-3,once,TRBV7-7,TGTGCTAGCAGCCTTGGGACAGGGAGCACAGATACGCAGTATTTT,CASSLGTGSTDTQYF
.,TRBJ2-7,.,TRBV9,TGTGCCAGCAGCTTAGCCGGGTCCGAACGGGAGCAGTACTTC,CASSLAGSEREQYF
.,TRBJ2-1,.,TRBV25-1,TGTGCCAGCAGTGAACCCTATTTGTATGAGCAGTTCTTC,CASSEPYLYEQFF
.,TRBJ1-3,.,TRBV5-1,TGCGCCAGCAGCTCCGGGACAGGAAACACCATATATTTT,CASSSGTGNTIYF
.,TRBJ2-7,.,TRBV5-1,TGCGCCAGCAGCCGGAGCTACGAGCAGTACTTC,CASSRSYEQYF
.,TRBJ1-2,.,TRBV28,TGTGCCAGCGCGGCCCCCGACAGGTTAAATGGCTACACCTTC,CASAAPDRLNGYTF